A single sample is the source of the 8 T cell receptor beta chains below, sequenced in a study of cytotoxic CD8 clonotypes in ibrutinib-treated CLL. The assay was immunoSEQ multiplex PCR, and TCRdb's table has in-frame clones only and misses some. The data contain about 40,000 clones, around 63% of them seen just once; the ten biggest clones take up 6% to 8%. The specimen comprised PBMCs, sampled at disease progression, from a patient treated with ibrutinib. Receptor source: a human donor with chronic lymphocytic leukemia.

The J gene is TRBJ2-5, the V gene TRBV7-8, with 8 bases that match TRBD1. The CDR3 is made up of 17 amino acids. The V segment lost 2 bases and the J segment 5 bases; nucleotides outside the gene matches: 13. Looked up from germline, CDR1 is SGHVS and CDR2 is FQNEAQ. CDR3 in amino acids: CASSLLGQGNIRETQYF. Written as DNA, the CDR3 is TGTGCCAGCAGCTTACTAGGACAGGGCAATATACGGGAGACCCAGTACTTC.

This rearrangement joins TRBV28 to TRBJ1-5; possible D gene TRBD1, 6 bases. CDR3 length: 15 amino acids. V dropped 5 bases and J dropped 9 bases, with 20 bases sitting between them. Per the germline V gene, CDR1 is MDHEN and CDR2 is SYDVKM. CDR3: CASSEYKTGWTPQHF. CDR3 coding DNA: TGTGCCAGCAGTGAATACAAGACAGGCTGGACGCCCCAGCATTTT.

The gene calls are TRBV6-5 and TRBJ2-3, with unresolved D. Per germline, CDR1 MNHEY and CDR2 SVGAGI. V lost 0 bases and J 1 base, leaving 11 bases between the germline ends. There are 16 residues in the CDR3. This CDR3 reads CASSYSVGLGTDTQYF. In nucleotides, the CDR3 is TGTGCCAGCAGTTACTCGGTAGGGCTAGGCACAGATACGCAGTATTTT.

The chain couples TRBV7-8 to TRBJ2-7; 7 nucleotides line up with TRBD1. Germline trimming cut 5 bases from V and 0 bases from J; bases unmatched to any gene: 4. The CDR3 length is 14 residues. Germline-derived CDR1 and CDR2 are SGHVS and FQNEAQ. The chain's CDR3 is CASSLDRNSYEQYF. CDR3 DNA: TGTGCCAGCAGCCTGGACAGGAACTCCTACGAGCAGTACTTC. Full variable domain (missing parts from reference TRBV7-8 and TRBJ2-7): GAGVSQSPRYKVAKRGQDVALRCDPISGHVSLFWYQQALGQGPEFLTYFQNEAQLDKSGLPSDRFFAERPEGSVSTLKIQRTQQEDSAVYLCASSLDRNSYEQYFGPGTRLTVT.

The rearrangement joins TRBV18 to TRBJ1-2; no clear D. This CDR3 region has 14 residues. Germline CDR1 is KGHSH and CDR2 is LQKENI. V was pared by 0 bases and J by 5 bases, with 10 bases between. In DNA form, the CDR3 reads TGTGCCAGCTCACCACCGGTTGGATTGTATGGCTACACCTTC. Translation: CASSPPVGLYGYTF.

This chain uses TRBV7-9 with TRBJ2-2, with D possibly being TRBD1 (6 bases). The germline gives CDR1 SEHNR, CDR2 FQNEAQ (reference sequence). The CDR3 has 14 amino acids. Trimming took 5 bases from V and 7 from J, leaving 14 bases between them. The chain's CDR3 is CASSRWTEGGELFF. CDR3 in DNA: TGTGCCAGCAGCCGATGGACAGAAGGCGGGGAGCTGTTTTTT.

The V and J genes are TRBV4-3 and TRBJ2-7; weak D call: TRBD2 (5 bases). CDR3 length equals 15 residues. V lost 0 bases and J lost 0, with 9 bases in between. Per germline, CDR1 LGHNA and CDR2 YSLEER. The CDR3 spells CASSQERTGSYEQYF. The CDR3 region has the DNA TGCGCCAGCAGCCAAGAGAGGACTGGCTCCTACGAGCAGTACTTC.

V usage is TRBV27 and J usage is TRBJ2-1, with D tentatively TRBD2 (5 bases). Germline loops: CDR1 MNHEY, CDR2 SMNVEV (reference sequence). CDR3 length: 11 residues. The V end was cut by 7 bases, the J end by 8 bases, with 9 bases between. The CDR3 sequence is CASKDLDEQFF. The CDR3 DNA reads TGTGCCAGCAAGGACTTGGATGAGCAGTTCTTC.